The sequence of this T cell receptor (beta chain) was determined in a study of long-term antiretroviral therapy in people with HIV. Study findings and constraints: Control repertoires displayed wider CDR3 length ranges than the HIV repertoires.

As concerns this clone: Its antigen remains unidentified.

Run at survey level, the immunoSEQ assay was version v3.0. Sequencing used immunoSEQ multiplex PCR; TCRdb keeps in-frame clones, though not all of them. The sample contains about 25,000 clones, around three quarters of which appear only once. V shed 5 bases and J shed 2 bases, with 15 bases lying between them. CDR1 SGHAT and CDR2 FQNNGV come from the germline V gene. The length of the CDR3 is 15 residues. Material: unsorted PBMCs, obtained 2.1 years after starting antiretroviral therapy. This chain connects TRBV11-2 to TRBJ2-5; D remains unclear. This TCR was sampled from a man under 40 with HIV. The CDR3 DNA sequence: TGTGCCAGCAGCGGCTACAGAATACCTCAAGAGACCCAGTACTTC. It translates to CASSGYRIPQETQYF.